The rows below give T cell receptor beta chains drawn from one sample of a study of OX40 agonist ivuxolimab in advanced cancers. Some clones are missing from TCRdb's copy, which holds only in-frame ones; the method was immunoSEQ multiplex PCR. The table lists some 98,000 clones, over 75% of them singletons. The source material was CD4+ or CD8+ T cells sorted from blood, sampled in a trial of the OX40 agonist ivuxolimab. The receptor set was obtained from an adult with an advanced solid tumor such as melanoma, head and neck, liver or kidney cancer. The CDR3 runs from the conserved cysteine through the conserved F or W.

V: TRBV10-2
J: TRBJ2-7
CDR3: CASRVTSNEQYF

V: TRBV6-4
J: TRBJ1-6
CDR3: CASSGDLDSPLHF

V: TRBV27
J: TRBJ1-2
CDR3: CASSPLPESRRVYGYTF

V: TRBV5-1
J: TRBJ1-1
CDR3: CASSLQMNTEAFF

V: TRBV30
J: TRBJ1-6
CDR3: CAWSVDRGVPYNSPLHF

V: TRBV30
J: TRBJ1-1
CDR3: CAWSQSWVGTEAFF

V: TRBV19
J: TRBJ2-1
CDR3: CAAAQGAKYEQFF

V: TRBV27
J: TRBJ1-1
CDR3: CASSPRRGVNTEAFF

V: TRBV6-4
J: TRBJ2-3
CDR3: CASSGRRGATDTQYF

V: TRBV13
J: TRBJ2-7
CDR3: CASSFDRGAEQYF

V: TRBV6-1
J: TRBJ1-5
CDR3: CASTGDRGRNQPQHF

V: TRBV27
J: TRBJ1-5
CDR3: CASRHTGSGSNQPQHF

V: TRBV7-9
J: TRBJ2-3
CDR3: CASTVGGGYTDTQYF

V: TRBV5-6
J: TRBJ2-7
CDR3: CASSGTYEQYF

V: TRBV5-1
J: TRBJ1-1
CDR3: CASSLGVGVLRGTEAFF

V: TRBV29-1
J: TRBJ2-7
CDR3: CSVFHPGTLSEQYF

V: TRBV2
J: TRBJ2-7
CDR3: CASRGTLVYEQYF

V: TRBV9
J: TRBJ2-7
CDR3: CASSVAPGQGAHEQYF

V: TRBV5-4
J: TRBJ1-5
CDR3: CASSLAGGSNQPQHF

V: TRBV5-1
J: TRBJ2-3
CDR3: CASSLEGGGSTDTQYF

V: TRBV4-3
J: TRBJ2-3
CDR3: CASSRTSGGTDTQYF

V: TRBV6-1
J: TRBJ2-3
CDR3: CASSPYLQSTDTQYF

V: TRBV10-2
J: TRBJ1-5
CDR3: CASTWGAGNTQHF

V: TRBV11-2
J: TRBJ2-3
CDR3: CASSRASGGFRSSTDTQYF

V: TRBV19
J: TRBJ2-3
CDR3: CASSIGQGISDTQYF

V: TRBV2
J: TRBJ2-7
CDR3: CARSESSYEQYF

V: TRBV6-5
J: TRBJ1-2
CDR3: CASSTLLGGYTF

V: TRBV7-2
J: TRBJ1-5
CDR3: CASSLYGGGYSNQPQHF

V: TRBV7-9
J: TRBJ1-4
CDR3: CASSGGVGEKLFF

V: TRBV10-2
J: TRBJ1-3
CDR3: CASRARSGNTIYF

V: TRBV6-6
J: TRBJ1-2
CDR3: CASSYEGSYGYTF

V: TRBV27
J: TRBJ2-1
CDR3: CASSLSRRGGTNEQFF

V: TRBV11-2
J: TRBJ1-1
CDR3: CASSRDRNTEAFF

V: TRBV2
J: TRBJ1-3
CDR3: CASSVGPNLPSSGNTIYF

V: TRBV7-8
J: TRBJ1-1
CDR3: CASSLAGNRNTEAFF

V: TRBV2
J: TRBJ1-5
CDR3: CASSERTGAPNQPQHF

V: TRBV4-3
J: TRBJ1-5
CDR3: CASSPDRASNQPQHF

V: TRBV6-5
J: TRBJ2-5
CDR3: CASSLRVGPEGTQYF

V: TRBV30
J: TRBJ1-5
CDR3: CAWSVGQSRQPQHF

V: TRBV19
J: TRBJ1-5
CDR3: CAARDRDFSNQPQHF

V: TRBV7-2
J: TRBJ2-5
CDR3: CASSPDRLAGGKTQYF

V: TRBV5-1
J: TRBJ1-2
CDR3: CASSLDPGSTYGYTF

V: TRBV10-3
J: TRBJ1-4
CDR3: CAISPGGAINEKLFF

V: TRBV5-8
J: TRBJ1-2
CDR3: CASSLPRSQGAGYYGYTF

V: TRBV7-9
J: TRBJ1-5
CDR3: CASSPEIGNQPQHF

V: TRBV19
J: TRBJ2-1
CDR3: CASSPWTSYNEQFF

V: TRBV10-3
J: TRBJ2-1
CDR3: CAISVDTRRFF

V: TRBV7-9
J: TRBJ2-5
CDR3: CASSIRGPDQETQYF

V: TRBV5-1
J: TRBJ1-5
CDR3: CASSLEGSSNQPQHF